This entry is about one T cell receptor beta chain. Data came from immunoSEQ multiplex PCR; TCRdb stores just in-frame clones and leaves some out. The sample includes around 66,000 clones, roughly 90% seen only once; the top ten take approximately 3%. The record originates from a study of T cell changes during pregnancy in multiple sclerosis. Trimming took off 6 bases at V and 4 bases at J, with 10 bases between the two ends. The CDR3 sequence is 13 residues long. The germline CDR1 and CDR2 sequences are SGHNT and YENEEA. This TCR was recovered from a female donor in good health, enrolled as a control in a pregnancy study. The sequencing here drew on peripheral blood, taken in the first trimester of pregnancy. V is TRBV11-3 and J is TRBJ1-3; D remains ambiguous. The CDR3 protein is CASSLYSGNTIYF. In DNA form, the CDR3 reads TGTGCCAGCAGTTTGTACTCCGGAAACACCATATATTTT.